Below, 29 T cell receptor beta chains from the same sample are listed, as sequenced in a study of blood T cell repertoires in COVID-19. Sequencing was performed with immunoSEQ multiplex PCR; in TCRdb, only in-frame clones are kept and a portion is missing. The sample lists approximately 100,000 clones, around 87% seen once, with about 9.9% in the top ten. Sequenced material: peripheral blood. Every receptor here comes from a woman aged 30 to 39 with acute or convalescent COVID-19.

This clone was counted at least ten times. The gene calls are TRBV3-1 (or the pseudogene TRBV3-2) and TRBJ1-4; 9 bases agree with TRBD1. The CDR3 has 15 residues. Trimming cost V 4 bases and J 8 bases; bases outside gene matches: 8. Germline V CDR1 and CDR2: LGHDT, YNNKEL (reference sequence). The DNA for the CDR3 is TGTGCCAGCAGCCCCCTCGACAGGGGGGGGGAAAAACTGTTTTTT. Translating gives CASSPLDRGGEKLFF.

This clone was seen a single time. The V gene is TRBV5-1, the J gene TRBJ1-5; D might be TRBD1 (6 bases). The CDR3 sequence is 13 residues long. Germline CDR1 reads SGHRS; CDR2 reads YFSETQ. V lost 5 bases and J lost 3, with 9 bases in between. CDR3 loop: CASRQGYNQPQHF. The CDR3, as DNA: TGCGCCAGCAGACAGGGATACAATCAGCCCCAGCATTTT.

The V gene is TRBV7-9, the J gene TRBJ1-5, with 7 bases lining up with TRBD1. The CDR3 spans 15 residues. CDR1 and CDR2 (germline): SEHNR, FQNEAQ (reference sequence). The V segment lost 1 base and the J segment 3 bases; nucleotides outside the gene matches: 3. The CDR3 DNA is TGTGCCAGCAGCTTAGGACAGGGTAACAATCAGCCCCAGCATTTT. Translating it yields CASSLGQGNNQPQHF.

CDR3 DNA sequence: TGTGCCAGCAGGGAGGGCCCGGGGGTTGATGAGCAGTTCTTC. This translates into CASREGPGVDEQFF. The V gene is TRBV28, the J gene TRBJ2-1; maybe TRBD2 (6 bases). The ends were cut back, 6 bases at V and 8 bases at J, with 17 bases in the middle. There are 14 residues in the CDR3. The germline CDR1 and CDR2 sequences are MDHEN and SYDVKM.

CDR3 loop: CASRGTFLTETQYF. The CDR3 DNA follows: TGTGCCAGTCGCGGGACTTTCCTCACCGAGACCCAGTACTTC. The rearrangement joins TRBV2 to TRBJ2-5, with a tentative D call TRBD2 (6 bases). The V gene's germline CDR1 is SNHLY and CDR2 FYNNEI. The V end lost 9 bases, the J end lost 5 bases, and 19 bases lay between the germline ends. The CDR3 loop spans 14 amino acids.

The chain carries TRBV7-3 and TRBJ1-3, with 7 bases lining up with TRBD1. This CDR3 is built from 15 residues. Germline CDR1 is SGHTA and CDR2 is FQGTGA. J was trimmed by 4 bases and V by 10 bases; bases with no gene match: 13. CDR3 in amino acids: CATRTGTARGNTIYF. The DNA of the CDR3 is TGTGCCACCAGAACCGGGACAGCGCGAGGAAACACCATATATTTT.

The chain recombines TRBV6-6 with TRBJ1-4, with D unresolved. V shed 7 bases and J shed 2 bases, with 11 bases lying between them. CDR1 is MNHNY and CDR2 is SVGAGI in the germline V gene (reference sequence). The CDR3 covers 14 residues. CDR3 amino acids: CASTTRGTNEKLFF. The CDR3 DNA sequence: TGTGCCAGCACCACGAGAGGGACTAATGAAAAACTGTTTTTT.

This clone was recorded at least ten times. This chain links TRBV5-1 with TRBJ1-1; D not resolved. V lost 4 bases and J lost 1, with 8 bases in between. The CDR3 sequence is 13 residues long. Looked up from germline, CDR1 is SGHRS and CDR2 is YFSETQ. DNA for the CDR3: TGCGCCAGCAGCGTGACAACGAACACTGAAGCTTTCTTT. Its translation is CASSVTTNTEAFF.

This CDR3 is CASSGTGSAQPQHF. In nucleotides, the CDR3 is TGTGCCAGCAGCGGTACAGGGTCGGCACAGCCCCAGCATTTT. The chain carries TRBV2 and TRBJ1-5, with D maybe TRBD1 (6 bases). Germline CDR1 and CDR2: SNHLY and FYNNEI. CDR3 size: 14 residues. The germline V and J ends were trimmed by 6 bases and 7 bases, with 16 bases remaining between them.

In DNA form, the CDR3 reads TGTGCCAGCAGCGTCTCCGGGACTCCCTCACTCGGGCAGTTCTTC. Its protein is CASSVSGTPSLGQFF. V is TRBV9 and J is TRBJ2-1; perhaps TRBD2 as D (6 bases). This CDR3 is built from 15 residues. Germline CDR1 and CDR2: SGDLS and YYNGEE. Trimming shortened V by 2 bases and J by 12 bases, and 21 bases separated the two germline ends.

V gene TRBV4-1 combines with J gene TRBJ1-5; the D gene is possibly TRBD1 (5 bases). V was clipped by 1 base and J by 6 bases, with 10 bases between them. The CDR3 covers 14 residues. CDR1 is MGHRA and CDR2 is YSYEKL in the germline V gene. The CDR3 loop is CASSQGRGTQPQHF. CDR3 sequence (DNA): TGCGCCAGCAGCCAAGGTAGGGGTACTCAGCCCCAGCATTTT.

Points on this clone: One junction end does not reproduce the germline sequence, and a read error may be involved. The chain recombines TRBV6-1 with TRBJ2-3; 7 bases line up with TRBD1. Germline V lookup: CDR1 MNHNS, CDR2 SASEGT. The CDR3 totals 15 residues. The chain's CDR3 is CASSEVGTEGDTQYF. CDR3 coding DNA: TGTGCCAGCAGCGAAGTGGGGACAGAGGGAGATACGCAGTATTTT.

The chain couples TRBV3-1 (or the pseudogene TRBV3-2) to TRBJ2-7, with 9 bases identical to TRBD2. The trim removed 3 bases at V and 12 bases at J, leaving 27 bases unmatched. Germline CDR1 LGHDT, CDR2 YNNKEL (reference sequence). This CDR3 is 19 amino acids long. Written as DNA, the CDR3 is TGTGCCAGCAGCCAGCTAGCGCGAGAAATAGCGGGGGTAGTTCGGGGGAGGTACTTC. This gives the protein CASSQLAREIAGVVRGRYF.

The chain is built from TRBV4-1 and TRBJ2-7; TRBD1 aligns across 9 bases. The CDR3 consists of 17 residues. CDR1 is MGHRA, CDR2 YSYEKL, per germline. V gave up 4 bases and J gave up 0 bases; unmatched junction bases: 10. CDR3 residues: CASSPRTGAPSSYEQYF. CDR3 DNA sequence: TGCGCCAGCAGCCCACGGACAGGGGCCCCGAGCTCCTACGAGCAGTACTTC.

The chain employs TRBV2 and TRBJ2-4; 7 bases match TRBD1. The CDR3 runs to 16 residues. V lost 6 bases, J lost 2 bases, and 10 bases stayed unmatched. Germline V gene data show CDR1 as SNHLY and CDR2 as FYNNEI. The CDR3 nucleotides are TGTGCCAGCAGCGACCTACCGGGACAGACCAAAAACATTCAGTACTTC. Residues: CASSDLPGQTKNIQYF.

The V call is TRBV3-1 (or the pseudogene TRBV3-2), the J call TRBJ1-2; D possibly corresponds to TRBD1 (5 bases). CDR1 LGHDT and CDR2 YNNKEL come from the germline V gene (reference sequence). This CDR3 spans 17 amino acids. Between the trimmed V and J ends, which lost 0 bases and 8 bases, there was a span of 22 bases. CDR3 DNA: TGTGCCAGCAGCCAAGATAAAATGGCAGGGCACGGTTGGGGCTACACCTTC. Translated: CASSQDKMAGHGWGYTF.

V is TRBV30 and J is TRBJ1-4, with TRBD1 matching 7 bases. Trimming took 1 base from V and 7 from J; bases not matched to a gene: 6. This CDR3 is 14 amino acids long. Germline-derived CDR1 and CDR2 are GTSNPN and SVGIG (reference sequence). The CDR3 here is CAWSAPNRGEKLFF. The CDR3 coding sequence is TGTGCCTGGAGTGCCCCGAACAGGGGTGAAAAACTGTTTTTT.

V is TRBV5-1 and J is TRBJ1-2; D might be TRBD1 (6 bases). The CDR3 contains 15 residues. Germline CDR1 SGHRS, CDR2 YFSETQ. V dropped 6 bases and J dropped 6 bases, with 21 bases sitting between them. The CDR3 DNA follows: TGCGCCAGCAACTTCGCAGGGGCCTCCCCTGATGGCTACACCTTC. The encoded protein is CASNFAGASPDGYTF.

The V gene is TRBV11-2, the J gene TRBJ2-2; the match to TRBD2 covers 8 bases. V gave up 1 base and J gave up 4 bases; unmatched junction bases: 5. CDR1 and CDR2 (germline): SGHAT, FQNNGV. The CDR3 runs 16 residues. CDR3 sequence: CASSLAYGLATGELFF. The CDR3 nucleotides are TGTGCCAGCAGCTTAGCCTACGGACTAGCCACCGGGGAGCTGTTTTTT.

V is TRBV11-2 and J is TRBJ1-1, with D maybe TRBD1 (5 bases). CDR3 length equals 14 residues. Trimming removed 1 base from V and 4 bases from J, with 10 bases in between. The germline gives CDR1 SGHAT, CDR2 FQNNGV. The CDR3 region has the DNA TGTGCCAGCAGCTTAGTCAGGGCAGCCACTGAAGCTTTCTTT. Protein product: CASSLVRAATEAFF.

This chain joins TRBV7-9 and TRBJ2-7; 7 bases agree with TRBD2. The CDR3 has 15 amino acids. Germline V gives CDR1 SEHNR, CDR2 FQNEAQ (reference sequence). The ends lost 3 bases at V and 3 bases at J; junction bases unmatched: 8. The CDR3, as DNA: TGTGCCAGCAGCTTCCCCGGGGGGAAGGGCTACGAGCAGTACTTC. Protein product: CASSFPGGKGYEQYF.

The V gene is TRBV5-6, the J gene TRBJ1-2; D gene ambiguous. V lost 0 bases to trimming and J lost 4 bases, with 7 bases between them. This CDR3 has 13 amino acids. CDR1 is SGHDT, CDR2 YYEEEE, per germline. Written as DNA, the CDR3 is TGTGCCAGCAGCTTGGGGAGTAGCTATGGCTACACCTTC. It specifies CASSLGSSYGYTF.

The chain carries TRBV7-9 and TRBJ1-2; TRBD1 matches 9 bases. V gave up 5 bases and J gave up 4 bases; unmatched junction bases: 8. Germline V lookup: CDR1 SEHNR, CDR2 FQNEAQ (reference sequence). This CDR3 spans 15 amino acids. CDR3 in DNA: TGTGCCAGCAGCCGGCCGGGACAGGGTTCCTATGGCTACACCTTC. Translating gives CASSRPGQGSYGYTF.

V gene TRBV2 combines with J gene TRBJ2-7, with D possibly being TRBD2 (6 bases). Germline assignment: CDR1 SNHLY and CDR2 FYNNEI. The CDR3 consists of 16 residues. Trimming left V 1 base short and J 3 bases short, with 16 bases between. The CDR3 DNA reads TGTGCCAGCAGTGAAGGCAAGGCGGGGCCCGTCTACGAGCAGTACTTC. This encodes CASSEGKAGPVYEQYF.

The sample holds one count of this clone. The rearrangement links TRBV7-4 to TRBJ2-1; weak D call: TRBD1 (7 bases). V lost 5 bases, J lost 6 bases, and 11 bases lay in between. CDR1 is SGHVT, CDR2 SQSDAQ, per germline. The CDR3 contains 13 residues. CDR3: CASSPQGGNEQFF. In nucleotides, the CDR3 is TGTGCCAGCAGCCCCCAGGGGGGCAATGAGCAGTTCTTC.

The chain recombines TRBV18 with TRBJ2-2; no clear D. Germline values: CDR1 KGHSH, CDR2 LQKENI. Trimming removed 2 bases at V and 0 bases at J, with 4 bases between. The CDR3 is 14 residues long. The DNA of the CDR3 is TGTGCCAGCTCACCAACAGCGAACACCGGGGAGCTGTTTTTT. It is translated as CASSPTANTGELFF.

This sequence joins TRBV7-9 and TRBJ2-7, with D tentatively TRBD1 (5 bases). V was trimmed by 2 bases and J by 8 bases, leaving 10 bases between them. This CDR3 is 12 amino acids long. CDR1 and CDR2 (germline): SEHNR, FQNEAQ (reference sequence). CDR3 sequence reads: CASSLTDNQQYF. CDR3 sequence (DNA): TGTGCCAGCAGCTTAACGGACAATCAGCAGTACTTC.

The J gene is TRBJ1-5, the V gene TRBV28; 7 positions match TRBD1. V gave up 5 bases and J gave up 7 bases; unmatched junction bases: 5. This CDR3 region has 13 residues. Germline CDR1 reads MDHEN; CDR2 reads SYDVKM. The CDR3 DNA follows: TGTGCCAGCAGTCGACAGGGTGGGCAGCCCCAGCATTTT. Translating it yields CASSRQGGQPQHF.

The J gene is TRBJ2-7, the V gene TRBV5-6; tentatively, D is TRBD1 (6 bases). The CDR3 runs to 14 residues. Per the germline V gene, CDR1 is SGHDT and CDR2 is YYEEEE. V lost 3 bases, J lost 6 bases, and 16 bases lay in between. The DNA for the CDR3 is TGTGCCAGCAGCTCCGGACAGACGGTGAGCGAGCAGTACTTC. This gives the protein CASSSGQTVSEQYF.